This is a list of T cell receptor beta chains from one sample in a study of T-cell memory formation after mild COVID-19. TCRdb reanalysed the 5' RACE reads using MiXCR and keeps one entry per CDR3 protein. The repertoire includes about 340,000 distinct CDR3 sequences, about an eighth of them detected once, and around 22% sits in the top ten. Specimen: PBMCs or a T cell subset sorted from them (not recorded which). The receptors stem from a man aged 18 to 35 who had mild COVID-19 (a few samples of this study predate the infection). Cell type and time point are not known. Each CDR3 is given with its conserved first and last residue. The order of the fields is V gene, clone size, J gene, D gene, CDR3 DNA, CDR3 protein. The D gene is left open where the match is weak. Some rows have no size entry. The others give once, few or many, or a class for an expanded clone.

>TRBV6-4|many|TRBJ2-3|TRBD1
TGTGCCAGCAGCGATAAAGGGACAGGGGAGACAGATACGCAGTATTTT
CASSDKGTGETDTQYF
>TRBV4-3|NA|TRBJ1-2|TRBD1
TGCGCCAGCAGCCCGACAAGGGGGCGACTTGGCTATGGCTACACCTTC
CASSPTRGRLGYGYTF
>TRBV19|few|TRBJ2-7|TRBD1
TGTGCCAGTAGTATAGGGGCGACAGGGTTAGGATCCTACGAGCAGTACTTC
CASSIGATGLGSYEQYF
>TRBV7-2|NA|TRBJ2-1|TRBD1
TGTGCCAGCAGCCGGGGACAGGGGGCGTCGGATGAGCAGTTCTTC
CASSRGQGASDEQFF
>TRBV7-3|few|TRBJ2-2|NA
TGTGCCAGCAGCTTAATGGGCAGACCGACCGGGGAGCTGTTTTTT
CASSLMGRPTGELFF
>TRBV7-2|NA|TRBJ2-4|NA
TGTGCCAGCTTGCCCGCCGCGGTAAACAAAAACATTCAGTACTTC
CASLPAAVNKNIQYF
>TRBV23-1|many|TRBJ2-6|NA
TGCGCCAGCAGTCAATCCCCCGGGACCAAGGTTGGGGCCAACGTCCTGACTTTC
CASSQSPGTKVGANVLTF
>TRBV4-3|few|TRBJ1-2|NA
TGCGCCAGCAGCCAAGAGATGAACCCAATCTATGGCTACACCTTC
CASSQEMNPIYGYTF
>TRBV7-9|NA|TRBJ2-5|NA
TGTGCCAGCAGCCCCCGGACAGCGGGGACCCAGTACTTC
CASSPRTAGTQYF
>TRBV27|NA|TRBJ2-3|TRBD2
TGTGCCAGCAGTTCACCCCTAGCGGGGGCCTTCACAGATACGCAGTATTTT
CASSSPLAGAFTDTQYF
>TRBV7-9|many|TRBJ2-3|NA
TGCGCCAGCAGCCCTACCACAGATACGCAGTATTTT
CASSPTTDTQYF
>TRBV14|few|TRBJ1-2|TRBD1
TGTGCCAGCAGCCGAGGGACAGCGGTGGGGGGCTACACCTTC
CASSRGTAVGGYTF
>TRBV7-8|few|TRBJ1-2|TRBD1
TGTGCCAGCAGTTCCCCACGAGGCAGGGGGCCTCACTATGGCTACACCTTC
CASSSPRGRGPHYGYTF
>TRBV5-1|many|TRBJ1-5|NA
TGCGCCAGCAGCTTGGATCCAGATCAGCCCCAGCATTTT
CASSLDPDQPQHF